The TCR beta chain under discussion was sequenced for a study of blood T cell repertoires in COVID-19. At the level of the study: Italy, Spain and the United States were the sources of the convalescent and acute COVID-19 samples. T cells, B-cell-depleted T cells, or PBMCs supplied cDNA or gDNA.

This clone is a singleton in its sample. CDR3 length: 11 residues. V shed 6 bases and J shed 2 bases, with 8 bases lying between them. Germline lookup yields CDR1 DFQATT and CDR2 SNEGSKA (reference sequence). Enrolment of Seattle patients took place during active infection, and they were followed longitudinally. Methods used by the authors: For nucleated cells, counts were estimated from reference gene primer amplification. Generated by immunoSEQ multiplex PCR, the TCRdb table keeps only in-frame clones and is missing some. The V and J calls and clone size were taken over from that table, and D and trimming were inferred from the DNA. The data show roughly 480,000 clones, roughly nine tenths seen once.

V usage is TRBV20-1 and J usage is TRBJ2-7; D unclear. Sequencing was performed on peripheral blood. The TCR was taken from a man aged 18 to 29 with COVID-19, enrolled during active disease. This chain's CDR3 is CSAPNPYEQYF. For the CDR3, the DNA is TGCAGTGCCCCAAATCCCTACGAGCAGTACTTC.